The 3 T cell receptor beta chains in this list originate from one sample, sequenced in a study of cytomegalovirus exposure and HLA in healthy donors. 60 Vbeta and 13 Jbeta primers were used in PCR. Generated by immunoSEQ multiplex PCR, the TCRdb table keeps only in-frame clones and is missing some. This table has roughly 200,000 clones, around 77% appearing once. Sequenced sample: PBMCs. These receptors came from a young man in good health and CMV-seronegative.

The chain combines TRBV10-3 with TRBJ2-7, with D uncertain. The CDR3 is 11 residues long. The ends were cut back, 4 bases at V and 3 bases at J, with 4 bases in the middle. In germline, CDR1 is ENHRY, CDR2 SYGVKD. The CDR3: CAISADYEQYF. DNA for the CDR3: TGTGCCATCAGTGCAGACTACGAGCAGTACTTC.

This clone was detected only once. The genes are TRBV4-1 and TRBJ2-7; 12 bases align to TRBD2. Per the germline V gene, CDR1 is MGHRA and CDR2 is YSYEKL. The trim removed 2 bases at V and 0 bases at J, leaving 11 bases unmatched. CDR3 length equals 19 residues. The CDR3 region is CASSQKYGTSGSVSYEQYF. The DNA of the CDR3 is TGCGCCAGCAGCCAAAAGTACGGGACTAGCGGGTCAGTCTCCTACGAGCAGTACTTC.

As DNA, the CDR3 is TGTGCCAGCAGCAGAGACAGGCGTTTTGAGACCCAGTACTTC. It specifies CASSRDRRFETQYF. The chain employs TRBV9 and TRBJ2-5; D perhaps matches TRBD1 (6 bases). Trimming pared 4 bases from V and 5 bases from J, leaving 15 bases between. The CDR3 is 14 residues long. The germline V gene encodes CDR1 SGDLS and CDR2 YYNGEE.